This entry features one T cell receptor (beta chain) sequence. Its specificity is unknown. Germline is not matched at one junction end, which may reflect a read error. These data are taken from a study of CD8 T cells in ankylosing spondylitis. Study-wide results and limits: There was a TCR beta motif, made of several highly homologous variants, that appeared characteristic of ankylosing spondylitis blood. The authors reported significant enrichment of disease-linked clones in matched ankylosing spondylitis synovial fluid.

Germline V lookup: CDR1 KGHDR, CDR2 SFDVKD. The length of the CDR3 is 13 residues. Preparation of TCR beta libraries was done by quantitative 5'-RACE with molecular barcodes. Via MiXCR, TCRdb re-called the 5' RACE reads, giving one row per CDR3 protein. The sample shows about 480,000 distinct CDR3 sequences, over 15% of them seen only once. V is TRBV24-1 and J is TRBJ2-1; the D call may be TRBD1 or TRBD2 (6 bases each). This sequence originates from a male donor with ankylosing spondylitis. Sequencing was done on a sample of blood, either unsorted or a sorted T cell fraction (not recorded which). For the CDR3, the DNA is TGTGCCACCGGTGATTATAGGGGGGATGAGCAGTTCTTC. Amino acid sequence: CATGDYRGDEQFF.